A selection of T cell receptor beta chains follows, all from one sample in a study of CD8 T cells in Susac syndrome. TCRdb ran MiXCR on the immunoSEQ multiplex PCR reads and lists one entry per CDR3 protein. The data contain 150,000 to 160,000 distinct CDR3 sequences, approximately 94% of them singletons. The sequencing sample was made of CD8+ T cells from PBMCs. The source of these receptors is a human donor with multiple sclerosis. Both conserved end residues are part of each CDR3. D genes are given only for firm matches. Clone size is given for some rows only: seen once, a few or many times, or a class if the clone is expanded.

size: -
J: TRBJ1-5
D: -
V: TRBV28
DNA: TGTGCCAGCACCCCGCGGGGCAATCAGCCCCAGCATTTT
CDR3: CASTPRGNQPQHF

size: once
J: TRBJ2-5
D: -
V: TRBV12-3/TRBV12-4
DNA: TGTGCCAGCAGTCAGGCGGGCAGGCTGGATTCCCAGTACTTC
CDR3: CASSQAGRLDSQYF

size: once
J: TRBJ1-1
D: TRBD1
V: TRBV15
DNA: TGTGCCACCAGCAGCAGGGGGCTAGGTAGTGAAGCTTTCTTT
CDR3: CATSSRGLGSEAFF

size: -
J: TRBJ1-2
D: -
V: TRBV29-1
DNA: TGCAGCGTTGAACAGGGCGGGTTTGGCTACACCTTC
CDR3: CSVEQGGFGYTF

size: -
J: TRBJ2-2
D: -
V: TRBV9
DNA: TGTGCCAGCAGCGGGCCCACCGGGGAGCTGTTTTTT
CDR3: CASSGPTGELFF

size: -
J: TRBJ2-1
D: TRBD2
V: TRBV15
DNA: TGTGCCACCAGCAGCAGCGGGGGGCTATTGGACAATGAGCAGTTCTTC
CDR3: CATSSSGGLLDNEQFF

size: -
J: TRBJ2-7
D: -
V: TRBV3-1
DNA: TGTGCCAGCAGCCACAGGGTTCACCCAACCTACGAGCAGTACTTC
CDR3: CASSHRVHPTYEQYF

size: -
J: TRBJ1-2
D: TRBD1
V: TRBV20-1
DNA: TGCAGTGCCGACTGGACAGGGAGGTTAGATGGCTACACCTTC
CDR3: CSADWTGRLDGYTF

size: once
J: TRBJ2-1
D: -
V: TRBV27
DNA: TGTGCCAGCAGCAGAGACACTTACAATGAGCAGTTCTTC
CDR3: CASSRDTYNEQFF

size: -
J: TRBJ2-1
D: -
V: TRBV20-1
DNA: TGCAGTGCTAGCTGGACCGTGAATGAGCAGTTCTTC
CDR3: CSASWTVNEQFF

size: -
J: TRBJ1-2
D: TRBD1
V: TRBV20-1
DNA: TGCAGTGCTAGAGATAGAGACAGGGGGGATGGCTACACCTTC
CDR3: CSARDRDRGDGYTF

size: -
J: TRBJ2-3
D: -
V: TRBV15
DNA: TGTGCCACCAGCAGAGATCCTAGCTCTAGCACAGATACGCAGTATTTT
CDR3: CATSRDPSSSTDTQYF

size: -
J: TRBJ2-5
D: TRBD1
V: TRBV28
DNA: TGTGCCAGCAAAGAACAGGGGGAGACCCAGTACTTC
CDR3: CASKEQGETQYF

size: -
J: TRBJ2-7
D: -
V: TRBV7-9
DNA: TGTGCCAGCAGCGACGGACGGGTCTACGAGCAGTACTTC
CDR3: CASSDGRVYEQYF

size: once
J: TRBJ2-5
D: -
V: TRBV20-1
DNA: TGCAGTGCTAGAGAGACGGGACTGGGGGTTCAAGAGACCCAGTACTTC
CDR3: CSARETGLGVQETQYF

size: once
J: TRBJ2-7
D: TRBD1
V: TRBV4-1
DNA: TGCGCCAGCAGCCAAGGGGACAGCCCAAACTACGAGCAGTACTTC
CDR3: CASSQGDSPNYEQYF

size: -
J: TRBJ2-2
D: TRBD2
V: TRBV6-5
DNA: TGTGCCAGCAGTTACTGGCTGGGGACTAGCGGGGGCCCCCGATGGGACGGGGAGCTGTTTTTT
CDR3: CASSYWLGTSGGPRWDGELFF

size: -
J: TRBJ2-3
D: -
V: TRBV13
DNA: TGTGCCAGCAGCTCGAACGCTTTAGCAGATACGCAGTATTTT
CDR3: CASSSNALADTQYF

size: -
J: TRBJ1-5
D: -
V: TRBV3-1
DNA: TGTGCCAGCAGCCAAGATGTCAATCAGCCCCAGCATTTT
CDR3: CASSQDVNQPQHF

size: -
J: TRBJ2-3
D: TRBD2
V: TRBV6-2/TRBV6-3
DNA: TGTGCCAGCAGCGGTGTTCTAGCGGGGGACACAGATACGCAGTATTTT
CDR3: CASSGVLAGDTDTQYF

size: once
J: TRBJ2-7
D: -
V: TRBV19
DNA: TGTGCCAGTAGTACGAGAGACGCGAGGGACGAGCAGTACTTC
CDR3: CASSTRDARDEQYF

size: -
J: TRBJ1-1
D: -
V: TRBV30
DNA: TGTGCCTGGAGTGTACTCGGAGGGATGTCGGGTACTTTCTTT
CDR3: CAWSVLGGMSGTFF

size: -
J: TRBJ2-7
D: -
V: TRBV2
DNA: TGTGCCAGCAGTGATGAAACAGGGTTTACGTACGAGCAGTACTTC
CDR3: CASSDETGFTYEQYF